Described below is a single T cell receptor beta chain sequence and its context. What it recognizes is unknown. This specimen comes from a study of OX40 agonist ivuxolimab in advanced cancers. Study background: Ivuxolimab, which is an agonistic anti-OX40 (CD134) antibody, was administered to the patients. Dose-escalation patients suffered from hepatocellular carcinoma, melanoma, renal cell or head and neck cancer. Notes on the study in general: Expanded peripheral T-cell antigen specificity went undetermined. Expanded clones were, on average, more numerous in CD8+ T cells than in CD4+.

The table came from immunoSEQ multiplex PCR; TCRdb's copy has only in-frame clones and leaves some out. The sample has about 140,000 clones, about nine tenths seen once; the top ten hold approximately 1%. The material sequenced was CD4+ or CD8+ T cells sorted from blood, taken in a trial of the OX40 agonist ivuxolimab. The clonotype comes from an adult with an advanced solid tumor such as melanoma, head and neck, liver or kidney cancer.

The CDR3 spells CASSYGQGLNEKLFF. The CDR3 nucleotides are TGTGCCAGCAGCTACGGACAGGGGCTTAATGAAAAACTGTTTTTT. V usage is TRBV7-9 and J usage is TRBJ1-4; the match to TRBD1 covers 9 bases. The CDR3 runs 15 residues. Germline-derived CDR1 and CDR2 are SEHNR and FQNEAQ (reference sequence). V was clipped by 4 bases and J by 4 bases; unmatched bases: 4.